These 21 T cell receptor beta chains originate from one sample sequenced in a study of PD-1 blockade in mismatch repair-deficient tumors. Time point given: identical approximately 11-day culture without peptide (control). Antigens of these TCRs are unknown. Here immunoSEQ multiplex PCR was the method, and the copy in TCRdb shows in-frame clones only, minus some. The repertoire consists of over 11,000 clones, with 80% to 90% occurring once and the leading ten covering roughly 11%. The source material was cells cultured in vitro, sampled from a patient treated with pembrolizumab. The receptors were gathered from an adult with mismatch repair-deficient cancer.

The chain combines TRBV5-1 with TRBJ2-7; tentatively, D is TRBD1 or TRBD2 (6 bases each). Germline V lookup: CDR1 SGHRS, CDR2 YFSETQ. The CDR3 sequence is 14 residues long. V gave up 2 bases and J gave up 4 bases, with 13 bases separating them. CDR3 sequence: CASSLGGFEYEQYF. CDR3 DNA: TGCGCCAGCAGCTTAGGGGGGTTCGAGTACGAGCAGTACTTC.

V and J are TRBV25-1 and TRBJ2-3; maybe TRBD1 (5 bases). Per germline, CDR1 MGHDK and CDR2 SYGVNS. The CDR3 contains 14 residues. With 8 bases removed from V and 5 bases from J, the gap between germline ends came to 17 bases. The CDR3 region has the DNA TGTGCCAGCCAAAACTCGCAGGGATTAGATACGCAGTATTTT. Its protein product is CASQNSQGLDTQYF.

The chain combines TRBV5-1 with TRBJ2-2; TRBD1 matches at 8 bases. The CDR3 has 16 amino acids. CDR1 is SGHRS, CDR2 YFSETQ, per germline. V lost 4 bases to trimming and J lost 4 bases; unmatched junction nucleotides: 9. CDR3: CASSGKTGGVTGELFF. In nucleotides, the CDR3 is TGCGCCAGCAGCGGAAAAACAGGGGGTGTCACCGGGGAGCTGTTTTTT.

This sequence joins TRBV5-8 and TRBJ2-1; D may be TRBD2 (6 bases). V dropped 7 bases and J dropped 5 bases, with 10 bases sitting between them. Germline assignment: CDR1 SGHTS and CDR2 YDEGEE. CDR3 size: 12 residues. The CDR3 reads CASVRDDNEQFF. DNA of the CDR3: TGTGCCAGCGTGCGGGACGACAATGAGCAGTTCTTC.

The table lists this clone with a count of one. The genes are TRBV5-1 and TRBJ1-1; D gene ambiguous. Germline CDR1 reads SGHRS; CDR2 reads YFSETQ. Trimming shortened V by 0 bases and J by 10 bases, and 7 bases separated the two germline ends. The CDR3 consists of 11 residues. The CDR3 here is CASSLGVRAFF. The DNA of the CDR3 is TGCGCCAGCAGCTTGGGTGTGAGAGCTTTCTTT. The complete variable domain, with remaining parts taken from reference TRBV5-1 and TRBJ1-1, reads KAGVTQTPRYLIKTRGQQVTLSCSPISGHRSVSWYQQTPGQGLQFLFEYFSETQRNKGNFPGRFSGRQFSNSRSEMNVSTLELGDSALYLCASSLGVRAFFGQGTRLTVV.

This rearrangement joins TRBV7-9 to TRBJ2-1, with 10 bases identical to TRBD2. The germline CDR1 and CDR2 sequences are SEHNR and FQNEAQ (reference sequence). With 2 bases clipped from V and 3 bases from J, the junction kept 4 bases outside the gene matches. The CDR3 sequence is 16 residues long. This CDR3 is CASSLNLAGVYNEQFF. Written as DNA, the CDR3 is TGTGCCAGCAGCTTAAACCTAGCGGGAGTCTACAATGAGCAGTTCTTC.

The rearrangement links TRBV9 to TRBJ2-2, with 8 bases matching TRBD1. The trim removed 2 bases at V and 6 bases at J, leaving 6 bases unmatched. The CDR3 has 15 residues. Germline values: CDR1 SGDLS, CDR2 YYNGEE. This chain's CDR3 is CASSVKTGDPGELFF. DNA of the CDR3: TGTGCCAGCAGCGTCAAGACAGGGGACCCCGGGGAGCTGTTTTTT.

The CDR3 here is CASSSLWTGSTDTQYF. The CDR3 DNA is TGTGCCAGCAGCTCATTGTGGACAGGCAGCACAGATACGCAGTATTTT. The chain recombines TRBV7-9 with TRBJ2-3; 7 nucleotides match TRBD1. The CDR3 extends over 16 amino acids. The germline gives CDR1 SEHNR, CDR2 FQNEAQ (reference sequence). J lost 0 bases, V lost 4 bases, and 7 bases had no gene match.

CDR3 nucleotides: TGTGCCAGCAGCTTGGGGGCGGCTAGCGGGGGCTACGAGCAGTACTTC. This codes for CASSLGAASGGYEQYF. This chain uses TRBV5-4 with TRBJ2-7, with 10 nucleotides matching TRBD2. This CDR3 has 16 residues. Looked up from germline, CDR1 is SGHNT and CDR2 is YYREEE (reference sequence). The J segment lost 3 bases and the V segment lost 0 bases, leaving 6 bases of the junction unmatched. The variable domain in full, with the rest retrieved from reference TRBV5-4 and TRBJ2-7, is ETGVTQSPTHLIKTRGQQVTLRCSSQSGHNTVSWYQQALGQGPQFIFQYYREEENGRGNFPPRFSGLQFPNYSSELNVNALELDDSALYLCASSLGAASGGYEQYFGPGTRLTVT.

The chain recombines TRBV11-3 with TRBJ2-2; TRBD1 matches at 9 bases. Trimming at V came to 4 bases and at J to 5 bases, leaving 2 bases not matched to a gene. This CDR3 comprises 14 residues. The germline V gene has CDR1 SGHNT and CDR2 YENEEA. CDR3 region: CASSWDRETGELFF. The CDR3 DNA sequence: TGTGCCAGCAGCTGGGACAGGGAAACCGGGGAGCTGTTTTTT.

CDR3: CASSLDWLRTQDNEQFF. The CDR3 region has the DNA TGTGCCAGCAGCTTAGATTGGCTGCGGACTCAGGACAATGAGCAGTTCTTC. The J gene is TRBJ2-1, the V gene TRBV11-3; a possible D gene is TRBD2 (5 bases). Germline assignment: CDR1 SGHNT and CDR2 YENEEA. The length of the CDR3 is 17 residues. The ends were cut back, 0 bases at V and 5 bases at J, with 17 bases in the middle. The full variable domain, rest sourced from reference TRBV11-3 and TRBJ2-1, is EAGVVQSPRYKIIEKKQPVAFWCNPISGHNTLYWYLQNLGQGPELLIRYENEEAVDDSQLPKDRFSAERLKGVDSTLKIQPAELGDSAVYLCASSLDWLRTQDNEQFFGPGTRLTVL.

This clone was seen a handful of times. The chain joins TRBV29-1 to TRBJ2-7; 8 bases map to TRBD1. V was clipped by 5 bases and J by 4 bases; unmatched bases: 4. Germline V gives CDR1 SQVTM, CDR2 ANQGSEA. The CDR3 is made up of 12 amino acids. This chain's CDR3 is CSVLTGEYEQYF. The CDR3 DNA follows: TGCAGCGTTCTGACAGGGGAGTACGAGCAGTACTTC.

V gene TRBV18 combines with J gene TRBJ2-3, with TRBD1 matching over 8 bases. With V trimmed by 2 bases and J by 6 bases, 10 bases remained unmatched. CDR1 and CDR2 (germline): KGHSH, LQKENI. This CDR3 has 16 amino acids. CDR3 sequence reads: CASSPSPQGGMDTQYF. CDR3 in DNA: TGTGCCAGCTCACCAAGTCCACAGGGGGGCATGGATACGCAGTATTTT.

This chain uses TRBV11-2 with TRBJ1-2; D remains ambiguous. CDR3 length: 15 amino acids. V was shortened by 0 bases and J by 2 bases, with 10 bases between the two germline ends. Germline CDR1 SGHAT, CDR2 FQNNGV. The CDR3 DNA sequence: TGTGCCAGCAGCTTAGAAATAGCGCCAAACTATGGCTACACCTTC. Translating gives CASSLEIAPNYGYTF.

The chain recombines TRBV19 with TRBJ1-4, with TRBD1 as a possible D gene (5 bases). The CDR3 runs 15 residues. V lost 6 bases to trimming and J lost 4 bases, with 15 bases between them. CDR1 and CDR2 (germline): LNHDA, SQIVND (reference sequence). The CDR3 spells CASSLGTQSNEKLFF. CDR3 in DNA: TGTGCCAGTAGCCTGGGGACCCAGAGTAATGAAAAACTGTTTTTT. Full variable domain (missing parts from reference TRBV19 and TRBJ1-4): DGGITQSPKYLFRKEGQNVTLSCEQNLNHDAMYWYRQDPGQGLRLIYYSQIVNDFQKGDIAEGYSVSREKKESFPLTVTSAQKNPTAFYLCASSLGTQSNEKLFFGSGTQLSVL.

The chain has TRBV30 and TRBJ2-2; 8 nucleotides match TRBD2. The CDR3 runs to 15 residues. With 4 bases clipped from V and 5 bases from J, the junction kept 9 bases outside the gene matches. CDR1 and CDR2 from the germline V gene are GTSNPN and SVGIG (reference sequence). The chain's CDR3 is CAWTPGGAGTGELFF. The CDR3 DNA reads TGTGCCTGGACTCCGGGGGGGGCCGGGACCGGGGAGCTGTTTTTT.

This sequence joins TRBV7-9 and TRBJ1-2, with D perhaps TRBD1 (6 bases). CDR3 length equals 14 residues. Germline V lookup: CDR1 SEHNR, CDR2 FQNEAQ (reference sequence). With 1 base removed from V and 4 bases from J, the gap between germline ends came to 10 bases. In nucleotides, the CDR3 is TGTGCCAGCAGCTTAGAACAGGGAAGCTATGGCTACACCTTC. Amino acids: CASSLEQGSYGYTF.

The chain carries TRBV9 and TRBJ2-7; 11 nucleotides match TRBD1. Trimming removed 3 bases from V and 12 bases from J; junction bases left unmatched: 11. The CDR3 spans 14 residues. Germline lookup yields CDR1 SGDLS and CDR2 YYNGEE. The CDR3 spells CASSGGQGAPTPYF. DNA for the CDR3: TGTGCCAGCAGCGGCGGACAGGGGGCTCCTACCCCGTACTTC.

The CDR3 here is CSVGSRVSTQYF. The CDR3, as DNA: TGCAGCGTTGGTTCGAGGGTCAGCACGCAGTATTTT. The chain recombines TRBV29-1 with TRBJ2-3; D may be TRBD2 (5 bases). CDR1 is SQVTM, CDR2 ANQGSEA, per germline. This CDR3 has 12 residues. Trimming removed 4 bases at V and 9 bases at J, with 14 bases between.

This clone occurred once. The rearrangement uses TRBV2 and TRBJ2-6; D not resolved. V shed 8 bases and J shed 2 bases, with 10 bases lying between them. Germline loops: CDR1 SNHLY, CDR2 FYNNEI. The CDR3 loop spans 14 amino acids. DNA of the CDR3: TGTGCCAGCGCGAAAGGGACTGGGGCCAACGTCCTGACTTTC. It specifies CASAKGTGANVLTF.

This clone has a single count. CDR3 residues: CATSRGGTSNTGELFF. The CDR3 DNA follows: TGTGCCACCAGCAGAGGGGGGACTAGCAACACCGGGGAGCTGTTTTTT. The rearrangement links TRBV15 to TRBJ2-2, with 9 nucleotides matching TRBD2. This CDR3 is built from 16 residues. Germline values: CDR1 LNHNV, CDR2 YYDKDF (reference sequence). J gave up 2 bases and V 1 base, and 2 bases lay outside the gene matches.